Shown below are 19 T cell receptor beta chains from a single sample sequenced in a study of T cell responses to AZD1222 COVID-19 vaccine. Assay used: immunoSEQ multiplex PCR; TCRdb lists only in-frame clones, some missing. The sample shows 180,000 or so clones, about 90% of them seen only once. Source: peripheral blood, taken on day 0 of AZD1222 vaccination. The receptors originated from an adult in good health.

The chain employs TRBV19 and TRBJ1-5; 8 positions match TRBD1. The V gene end was trimmed by 5 bases and the J gene end by 3 bases; junction bases not matched to a gene: 6. The CDR3 is 15 residues long. Germline V gene sequence: CDR1 LNHDA, CDR2 SQIVND (reference sequence). The CDR3 bases are TGTGCCAGTAGTTTAACAGGGGGGGTCAATCAGCCCCAGCATTTT. It is translated as CASSLTGGVNQPQHF. The entire variable domain, with the rest obtained from reference TRBV19 and TRBJ1-5, is as follows: DGGITQSPKYLFRKEGQNVTLSCEQNLNHDAMYWYRQDPGQGLRLIYYSQIVNDFQKGDIAEGYSVSREKKESFPLTVTSAQKNPTAFYLCASSLTGGVNQPQHFGDGTRLSIL.

This clone has just one count. The V and J genes are TRBV7-2 and TRBJ1-2; D call uncertain. V lost 2 bases and J 4 bases, leaving 11 bases between the germline ends. Looked up from germline, CDR1 is SGHTA and CDR2 is FQGNSA. The CDR3 has 14 amino acids. The CDR3: CASSLRWDSYGYTF. CDR3 nucleotides: TGTGCCAGCAGCTTAAGATGGGATAGCTATGGCTACACCTTC.

V and J are TRBV5-5 and TRBJ1-1; no firm D call. Germline assignment: CDR1 SGHKS and CDR2 YYEKEE (reference sequence). The V and J ends lost 4 bases and 8 bases respectively, with 18 bases between them. The CDR3 length is 14 residues. The CDR3 protein is CASSATAMTPEAFF. The DNA of the CDR3 is TGTGCCAGCAGCGCCACCGCAATGACTCCCGAAGCTTTCTTT. Looking up the rest from reference TRBV5-5 and TRBJ1-1 gives the full variable domain: DAGVTQSPTHLIKTRGQQVTLRCSPISGHKSVSWYQQVLGQGPQFIFQYYEKEERGRGNFPDRFSARQFPNYSSELNVNALLLGDSALYLCASSATAMTPEAFFGQGTRLTVV.

A few counts support this clone. The chain has TRBV11-2 and TRBJ2-7; tentative D call: TRBD1 (6 bases). CDR1 is SGHAT, CDR2 FQNNGV, per germline. V dropped 5 bases and J dropped 2 bases, with 10 bases sitting between them. This CDR3 is built from 13 residues. The CDR3 nucleotides are TGTGCCAGCAGCACAGGGTCCCCCTACGAGCAGTACTTC. Translated: CASSTGSPYEQYF.

This chain uses TRBV10-3 with TRBJ1-6, with 8 bases that match TRBD1. J lost 8 bases, V lost 6 bases, and 6 bases had no gene match. The CDR3 has 14 amino acids. Germline V CDR1 and CDR2: ENHRY, SYGVKD. Here the CDR3 DNA reads TGTGCCATCAGACAGGGGGGGGTCGATTCACCCCTCCACTTT. Amino acid sequence: CAIRQGGVDSPLHF.

CDR3 in DNA: TGTGCCAGCAGCTTGGCTAGCTATTACAATGAGCAGTTCTTC. It translates to CASSLASYYNEQFF. The chain is built from TRBV5-5 and TRBJ2-1; TRBD2 is a possible D gene (5 bases). CDR3 length: 14 amino acids. The V gene lost 0 bases and the J gene lost 4 bases, with 8 bases spanning the gap. The germline gives CDR1 SGHKS, CDR2 YYEKEE (reference sequence).

In its sample, this clone was seen once. The genes are TRBV5-1 and TRBJ1-5; D gene uncertain. V was shortened by 0 bases and J by 7 bases, with 8 bases between the two germline ends. Looked up from germline, CDR1 is SGHRS and CDR2 is YFSETQ. The CDR3 runs to 13 residues. CDR3 bases: TGCGCCAGCAGCTTGGCCGGAGAGCAGCCCCAGCATTTT. This translates into CASSLAGEQPQHF.

The J gene is TRBJ2-7, the V gene TRBV18, with D unclear. V was trimmed by 6 bases and J by 0 bases, leaving 15 bases between them. Germline V gene lookup returns CDR1 KGHSH and CDR2 LQKENI. This CDR3 has 15 residues. The CDR3 reads CASSPQDKSSYEQYF. In nucleotides, the CDR3 is TGTGCCAGCTCCCCGCAGGATAAGAGCTCCTACGAGCAGTACTTC.

The chain carries TRBV9 and TRBJ1-3; D not resolved. Trimming left V 6 bases short and J 0 bases short, with 13 bases between. Germline loops: CDR1 SGDLS, CDR2 YYNGEE. There are 15 residues in the CDR3. CDR3 region: CASTNRRDSGNTIYF. CDR3 coding DNA: TGTGCCAGCACTAATAGGAGGGACTCTGGAAACACCATATATTTT.

This clone was observed a single time. The chain couples TRBV7-9 to TRBJ1-2, with 8 bases aligning to TRBD1. The germline gives CDR1 SEHNR, CDR2 FQNEAQ (reference sequence). CDR3 length equals 14 residues. V lost 6 bases to trimming and J lost 0 bases; unmatched junction nucleotides: 3. DNA of the CDR3: TGTGCCAGCAGAGGGACAGGCACTAACTATGGCTACACCTTC. Protein product: CASRGTGTNYGYTF. The full variable domain, its missing parts supplied by reference TRBV7-9 and TRBJ1-2, is DTGVSQNPRHKITKRGQNVTFRCDPISEHNRLYWYRQTLGQGPEFLTYFQNEAQLEKSRLLSDRFSAERPKGSFSTLEIQRTEQGDSAMYLCASRGTGTNYGYTFGSGTRLTVV.

This rearrangement joins TRBV3-1 (or the pseudogene TRBV3-2) to TRBJ2-1; a possible D gene is TRBD1 (6 bases). Between the trimmed V and J ends, which lost 0 bases and 5 bases, there was a span of 8 bases. Germline V gives CDR1 LGHDT, CDR2 YNNKEL (reference sequence). The CDR3 runs to 14 residues. This CDR3 reads CASSQEGAHNEQFF. CDR3 bases: TGTGCCAGCAGCCAAGAGGGGGCGCACAATGAGCAGTTCTTC.

The V gene is TRBV7-9, the J gene TRBJ1-4, with 9 bases that match TRBD1. The CDR3 has 14 residues. V shed 5 bases and J 7 bases; nucleotides not matched to a gene: 5. CDR1 is SEHNR, CDR2 FQNEAQ, per germline (reference sequence). The CDR3 reads CASSRDREVEKLFF. The CDR3 DNA reads as TGTGCCAGCAGCCGGGACAGGGAAGTTGAAAAACTGTTTTTT.

The chain recombines TRBV27 with TRBJ2-1; 7 bases agree with TRBD2. The V segment lost 0 bases and the J segment 6 bases; nucleotides outside the gene matches: 5. CDR1 and CDR2 (germline): MNHEY, SMNVEV (reference sequence). The CDR3 is 15 residues long. The CDR3 bases are TGTGCCAGCAGTTTATCAAGGCCGGGAGGCAATGAGCAGTTCTTC. Translating it yields CASSLSRPGGNEQFF.

The V call is TRBV5-1, the J call TRBJ2-7, with TRBD2 matching 9 bases. The junction had 10 bases not matched to a gene; V was cut back by 7 bases and J by 5 bases. The germline V gene has CDR1 SGHRS and CDR2 YFSETQ. The CDR3 length is 14 residues. CDR3 protein: CASVYGAGGDEQYF. CDR3 DNA: TGCGCCAGCGTTTATGGAGCGGGGGGCGACGAGCAGTACTTC. The full variable domain, its missing parts supplied by reference TRBV5-1 and TRBJ2-7, is KAGVTQTPRYLIKTRGQQVTLSCSPISGHRSVSWYQQTPGQGLQFLFEYFSETQRNKGNFPGRFSGRQFSNSRSEMNVSTLELGDSALYLCASVYGAGGDEQYFGPGTRLTVT.

This chain uses TRBV19 with TRBJ2-2, with D perhaps being TRBD1 or TRBD2 (6 bases each). Trimming left V 7 bases short and J 1 base short, with 19 bases between. The CDR3 loop spans 17 amino acids. Germline V lookup: CDR1 LNHDA, CDR2 SQIVND (reference sequence). DNA for the CDR3: TGTGCCAGTACCACGGGGGCCGTCATTCAGAACACCGGGGAGCTGTTTTTT. Translated, it gives CASTTGAVIQNTGELFF.

The chain has TRBV18 and TRBJ1-2, with 9 bases aligning to TRBD1. The germline gives CDR1 KGHSH, CDR2 LQKENI. V gave up 6 bases and J gave up 5 bases; unmatched junction bases: 10. The CDR3 has 15 amino acids. In nucleotides, the CDR3 is TGTGCCAGCTCGCCCACAGGGGGCAATGGGTATGGCTACACCTTC. Translating gives CASSPTGGNGYGYTF. The complete variable domain, with remaining parts taken from reference TRBV18 and TRBJ1-2, reads NAGVMQNPRHLVRRRGQEARLRCSPMKGHSHVYWYRQLPEEGLKFMVYLQKENIIDESGMPKERFSAEFPKEGPSILRIQQVVRGDSAAYFCASSPTGGNGYGYTFGSGTRLTVV.

The chain has TRBV11-1 and TRBJ2-3; the D gene is possibly TRBD2 (5 bases). CDR1 SGHAT and CDR2 FQDESV come from the germline V gene (reference sequence). Trimming took 1 base from V and 1 from J, leaving 12 bases between them. This CDR3 comprises 16 residues. The CDR3 loop is CASSLGGRGGTDTQYF. CDR3 nucleotides: TGTGCCAGCAGCTTAGGAGGGAGAGGAGGCACAGATACGCAGTATTTT.

This clone was recorded only once. This chain uses TRBV6-5 with TRBJ2-7, with D perhaps matching TRBD2 (5 bases). Germline V gives CDR1 MNHEY, CDR2 SVGAGI. The CDR3 consists of 15 residues. V dropped 6 bases and J dropped 0 bases, with 15 bases sitting between them. The CDR3 is CASRVEAGHSYEQYF. The CDR3 DNA reads TGTGCCAGCAGGGTGGAGGCCGGCCACTCCTACGAGCAGTACTTC.

The V call is TRBV4-1, the J call TRBJ1-2, with D tentatively TRBD1 (6 bases). CDR3 length: 13 amino acids. Germline-derived CDR1 and CDR2 are MGHRA and YSYEKL. Trimming pared 6 bases from V and 2 bases from J, leaving 10 bases between. Written as DNA, the CDR3 is TGCGCCAGCAGTAGACAGGAGAACTATGGCTACACCTTC. This sequence encodes CASSRQENYGYTF.